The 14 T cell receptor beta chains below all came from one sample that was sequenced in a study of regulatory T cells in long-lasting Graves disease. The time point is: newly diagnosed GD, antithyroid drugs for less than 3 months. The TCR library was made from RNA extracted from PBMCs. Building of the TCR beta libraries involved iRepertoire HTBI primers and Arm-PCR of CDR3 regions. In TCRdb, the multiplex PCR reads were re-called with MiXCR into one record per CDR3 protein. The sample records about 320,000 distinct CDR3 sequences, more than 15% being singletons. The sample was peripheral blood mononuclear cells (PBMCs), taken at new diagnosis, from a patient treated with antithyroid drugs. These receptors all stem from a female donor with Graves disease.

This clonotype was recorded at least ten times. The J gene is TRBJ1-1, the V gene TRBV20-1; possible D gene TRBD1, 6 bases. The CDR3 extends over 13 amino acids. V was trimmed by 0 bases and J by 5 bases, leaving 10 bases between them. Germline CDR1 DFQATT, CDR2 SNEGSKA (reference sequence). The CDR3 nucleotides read TGCAGTGCTAGAGATGGCACAGGGACTGAAGCTTTCTTT. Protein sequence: CSARDGTGTEAFF.

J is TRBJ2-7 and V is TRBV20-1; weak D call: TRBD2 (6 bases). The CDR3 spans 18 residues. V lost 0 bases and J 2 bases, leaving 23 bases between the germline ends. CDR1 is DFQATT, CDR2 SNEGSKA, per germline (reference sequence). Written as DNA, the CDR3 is TGCAGTGCTAGAGATACCCTCGGGGGAACTATAAAGGCCTACGAGCAGTACTTC. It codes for CSARDTLGGTIKAYEQYF.

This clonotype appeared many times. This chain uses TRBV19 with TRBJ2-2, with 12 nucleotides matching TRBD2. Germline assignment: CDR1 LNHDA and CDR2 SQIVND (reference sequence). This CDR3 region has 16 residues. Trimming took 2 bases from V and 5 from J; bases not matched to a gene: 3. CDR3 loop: CASSITGTSGTGELFF. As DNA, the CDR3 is TGTGCCAGTAGTATAACCGGGACTAGCGGGACCGGGGAGCTGTTTTTT.

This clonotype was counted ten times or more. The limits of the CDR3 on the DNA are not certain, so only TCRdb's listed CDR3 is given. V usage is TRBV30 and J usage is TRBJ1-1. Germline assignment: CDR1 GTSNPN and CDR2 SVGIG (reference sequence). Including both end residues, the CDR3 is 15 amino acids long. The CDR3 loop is CAWSVGPGTRTEAFF.

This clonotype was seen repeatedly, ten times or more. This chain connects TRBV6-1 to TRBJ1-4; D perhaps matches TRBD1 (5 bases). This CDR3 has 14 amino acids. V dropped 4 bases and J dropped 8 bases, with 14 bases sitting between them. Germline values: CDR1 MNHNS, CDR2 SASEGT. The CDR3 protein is CASSGGLLGEKLFF. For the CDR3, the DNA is TGTGCCAGCAGTGGGGGCCTCCTGGGGGAAAAACTGTTTTTT.

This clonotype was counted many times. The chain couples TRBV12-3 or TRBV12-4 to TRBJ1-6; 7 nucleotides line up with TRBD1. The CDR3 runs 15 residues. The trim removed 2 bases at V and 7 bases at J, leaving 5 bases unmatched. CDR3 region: CASSLRDRLNSPLHF. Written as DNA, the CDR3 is TGTGCCAGCAGTTTACGGGACAGATTAAATTCACCCCTCCACTTT.

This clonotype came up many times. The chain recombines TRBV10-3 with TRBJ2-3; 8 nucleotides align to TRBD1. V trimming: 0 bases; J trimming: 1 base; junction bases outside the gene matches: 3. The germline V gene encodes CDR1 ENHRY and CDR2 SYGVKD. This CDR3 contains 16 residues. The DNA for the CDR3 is TGTGCCATCAGTGAGTCGACAGGGGAAGGCACAGATACGCAGTATTTT. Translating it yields CAISESTGEGTDTQYF.

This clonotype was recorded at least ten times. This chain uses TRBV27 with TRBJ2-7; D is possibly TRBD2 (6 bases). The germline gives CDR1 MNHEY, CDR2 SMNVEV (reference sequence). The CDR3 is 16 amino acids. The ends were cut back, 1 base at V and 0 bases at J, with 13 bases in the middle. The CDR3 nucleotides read TGTGCCAGCAGTTTATTTATCGGGAGCAGCTCCTACGAGCAGTACTTC. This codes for CASSLFIGSSSYEQYF.

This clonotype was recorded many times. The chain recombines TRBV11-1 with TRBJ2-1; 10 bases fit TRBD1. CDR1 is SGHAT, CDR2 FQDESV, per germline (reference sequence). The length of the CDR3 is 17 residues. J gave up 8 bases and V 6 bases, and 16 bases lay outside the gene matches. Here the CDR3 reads CASRPDRGVRGGDEQFF. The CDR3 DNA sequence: TGTGCCAGCAGACCGGACAGGGGGGTTCGGGGAGGCGATGAGCAGTTCTTC. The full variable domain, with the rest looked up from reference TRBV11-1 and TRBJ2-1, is EAEVAQSPRYKITEKSQAVAFWCDPISGHATLYWYRQILGQGPELLVQFQDESVVDDSQLPKDRFSAERLKGVDSTLKIQPAELGDSAMYLCASRPDRGVRGGDEQFFGPGTRLTVL.

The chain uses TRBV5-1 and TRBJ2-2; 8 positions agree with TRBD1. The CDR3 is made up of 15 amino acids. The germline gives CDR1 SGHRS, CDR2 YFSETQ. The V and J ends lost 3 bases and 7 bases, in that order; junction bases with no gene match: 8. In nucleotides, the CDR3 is TGCGCCAGCAGCTACCAGGGGGCTTTGAGCGGGGAGCTGTTTTTT. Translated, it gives CASSYQGALSGELFF.

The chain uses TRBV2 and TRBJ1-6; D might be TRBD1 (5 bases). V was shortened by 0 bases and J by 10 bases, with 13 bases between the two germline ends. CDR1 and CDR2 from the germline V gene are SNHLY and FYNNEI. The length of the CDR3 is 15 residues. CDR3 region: CASSEAGGRGSPLHF. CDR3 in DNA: TGTGCCAGCAGTGAAGCTGGAGGGAGGGGATCACCCCTCCACTTT.

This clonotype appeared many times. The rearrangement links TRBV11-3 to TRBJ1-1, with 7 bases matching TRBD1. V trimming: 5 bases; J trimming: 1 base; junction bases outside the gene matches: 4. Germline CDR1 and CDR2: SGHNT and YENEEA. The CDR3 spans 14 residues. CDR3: CASSPGQANTEAFF. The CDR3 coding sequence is TGTGCCAGCAGCCCCGGACAGGCGAACACTGAAGCTTTCTTT.

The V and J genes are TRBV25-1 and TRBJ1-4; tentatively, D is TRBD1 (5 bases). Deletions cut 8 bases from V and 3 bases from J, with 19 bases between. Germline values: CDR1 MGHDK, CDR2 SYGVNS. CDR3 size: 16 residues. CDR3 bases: TGTGCCAGCTCCCTGGGAGGGGCTAGGGCTAATGAAAAACTGTTTTTT. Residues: CASSLGGARANEKLFF.

The CDR3 spells CASSPPRGPNYGYTF. DNA of the CDR3: TGTGCCAGTAGTCCCCCCCGCGGACCTAACTATGGCTACACCTTC. The gene calls are TRBV19 and TRBJ1-2; D gene uncertain. Germline V lookup: CDR1 LNHDA, CDR2 SQIVND (reference sequence). This CDR3 comprises 15 residues. The V end was cut by 5 bases, the J end by 0 bases, with 13 bases between.